The 24 T cell receptor beta chains below come from one sample, sequenced in a study of blood T cell repertoires in COVID-19. Clones were sequenced by immunoSEQ multiplex PCR, and TCRdb holds only the in-frame ones, with some missing. The sample comprises some 140,000 clones, around 84% of which are singletons, and 1.5% to 2% rests with the top ten. Sequenced sample: peripheral blood. The receptors shown here come from a man older than 75 with acute or convalescent COVID-19.

The chain carries TRBV27 and TRBJ2-1, with a possible D match to TRBD2 (6 bases). V was trimmed by 6 bases and J by 9 bases, leaving 15 bases between them. This CDR3 has 13 residues. Germline values: CDR1 MNHEY, CDR2 SMNVEV (reference sequence). The CDR3 spells CASSRDWVTEQFF. CDR3 sequence (DNA): TGTGCCAGCAGCCGGGACTGGGTTACTGAGCAGTTCTTC.

The chain has TRBV9 and TRBJ1-3; 8 bases fit TRBD1. Looked up from germline, CDR1 is SGDLS and CDR2 is YYNGEE. The CDR3 runs 17 residues. The V gene end was trimmed by 3 bases and the J gene end by 1 base; junction bases not matched to a gene: 9. CDR3 in amino acids: CASSERTGRNSGNTIYF. The CDR3 nucleotides read TGTGCCAGCAGCGAACGGACAGGGAGAAATTCTGGAAACACCATATATTTT. The whole variable domain, remainder taken from reference TRBV9 and TRBJ1-3, is DSGVTQTPKHLITATGQRVTLRCSPRSGDLSVYWYQQSLDQGLQFLIQYYNGEERAKGNILERFSAQQFPDLHSELNLSSLELGDSALYFCASSERTGRNSGNTIYFGEGSWLTVV.

CDR3 DNA: TGTGCCAGCAGCGTAGATGAGCAACCCAATCAGCCCCAGCATTTT. Its protein product is CASSVDEQPNQPQHF. The chain is built from TRBV9 and TRBJ1-5; D not certain. Germline-derived CDR1 and CDR2 are SGDLS and YYNGEE. Deletions cut 0 bases from V and 3 bases from J, with 10 bases between. This CDR3 has 15 amino acids.

Here the CDR3 reads CASSPLSGYYNEQFF. CDR3 in DNA: TGTGCCAGCAGCCCCCTGTCAGGCTACTACAATGAGCAGTTCTTC. The gene calls are TRBV3-1 (or the pseudogene TRBV3-2) and TRBJ2-1, with unresolved D. CDR1 and CDR2 from the germline V gene are LGHDT and YNNKEL (reference sequence). V was trimmed by 4 bases and J by 3 bases, leaving 13 bases between them. CDR3 length: 15 amino acids.

The chain carries TRBV5-4 and TRBJ2-3; maybe TRBD2 (6 bases). Trimming shortened V by 7 bases and J by 4 bases, and 7 bases separated the two germline ends. This CDR3 is 11 amino acids long. Germline V lookup: CDR1 SGHNT, CDR2 YYREEE (reference sequence). The CDR3 bases are TGTGCCAGCTGGGGGGCAGATACGCAGTATTTT. Translated: CASWGADTQYF.

The gene calls are TRBV4-3 and TRBJ2-3, with 10 bases matching TRBD2. J was trimmed by 4 bases and V by 0 bases; bases with no gene match: 4. The CDR3 has 16 residues. Per germline, CDR1 LGHNA and CDR2 YSLEER. CDR3 sequence reads: CASSQDERGGADTQYF. The CDR3 DNA is TGCGCCAGCAGCCAAGATGAGCGGGGGGGCGCAGATACGCAGTATTTT.

This clone has only one observation. The gene calls are TRBV7-9 and TRBJ1-1; a possible D gene is TRBD1 (5 bases). Deletions cut 1 base from V and 5 bases from J, with 14 bases between. There are 15 residues in the CDR3. Germline CDR1 reads SEHNR; CDR2 reads FQNEAQ (reference sequence). The CDR3 loop is CASSLGGTHLTEAFF. In DNA, the CDR3 is TGTGCCAGCAGCTTAGGGGGCACCCATCTAACTGAAGCTTTCTTT.

The V and J genes are TRBV5-1 and TRBJ2-2; 7 nucleotides agree with TRBD2. The germline V gene has CDR1 SGHRS and CDR2 YFSETQ. The CDR3 runs 15 residues. The trim removed 3 bases at V and 2 bases at J, leaving 4 bases unmatched. CDR3 nucleotides: TGCGCCAGCAGCTCCAGCGGGACTAACACCGGGGAGCTGTTTTTT. Amino acid sequence: CASSSSGTNTGELFF.

The chain joins TRBV3-1 (or the pseudogene TRBV3-2) to TRBJ2-1; 9 nucleotides match TRBD2. The V segment lost 3 bases and the J segment 7 bases; nucleotides outside the gene matches: 4. The CDR3 consists of 14 residues. Per the germline V gene, CDR1 is LGHDT and CDR2 is YNNKEL (reference sequence). The CDR3 is CASSHPGLANEQFF. CDR3 coding DNA: TGTGCCAGCAGCCATCCGGGACTAGCAAATGAGCAGTTCTTC.

Remarks on this clone: This may stem from a read error, because a much larger clone lies one nucleotide away. This rearrangement joins TRBV7-3 to TRBJ2-7; 8 nucleotides agree with TRBD1. V dropped 5 bases and J dropped 3; count of bases not matched to a gene: 6. Germline values: CDR1 SGHTA, CDR2 FQGTGA. This CDR3 region has 14 residues. The CDR3 DNA follows: TGTGCCAGCAGCACCGGGACAGGCGACTACGAGCAGTACTTC. Translation: CASSTGTGDYEQYF.

The rearrangement uses TRBV5-6 and TRBJ2-3, with TRBD2 as a possible D gene (5 bases). Germline assignment: CDR1 SGHDT and CDR2 YYEEEE. The CDR3 runs 14 residues. Trimming cost V 4 bases and J 1 base, with 10 bases left between them. DNA of the CDR3: TGTGCCAGCAGCCCTCTGCGGGGCACAGATACGCAGTATTTT. Translated: CASSPLRGTDTQYF.

This chain's CDR3 is CASSVVGRGGRETQYF. In DNA, the CDR3 is TGTGCCAGCAGCGTAGTCGGCAGGGGAGGGCGGGAGACCCAGTACTTC. The chain is built from TRBV9 and TRBJ2-5; D possibly corresponds to TRBD2 (7 bases). The CDR3 length is 16 residues. V was pared by 0 bases and J by 5 bases, with 17 bases between. Germline V lookup: CDR1 SGDLS, CDR2 YYNGEE.

The CDR3 nucleotides are TGCGCCAGCAGCAATAGCGGGGGGAGTGCAGATACGCAGTATTTT. Protein sequence: CASSNSGGSADTQYF. The chain couples TRBV4-1 to TRBJ2-3; 10 nucleotides line up with TRBD2. Germline assignment: CDR1 MGHRA and CDR2 YSYEKL. Germline trimming cut 5 bases from V and 4 bases from J; bases unmatched to any gene: 6. The length of the CDR3 is 15 residues.

This clone was picked up one time. The chain couples TRBV4-3 to TRBJ2-7; 9 bases line up with TRBD2. Germline CDR1 reads LGHNA; CDR2 reads YSLEER. The CDR3 is 16 amino acids. V lost 2 bases to trimming and J lost 9 bases; unmatched junction nucleotides: 14. The CDR3 bases are TGCGCCAGCAGCCAAAGGAGCGGGGGGCCCGGGTTAAGGCAGTACTTC. It specifies CASSQRSGGPGLRQYF.

The chain recombines TRBV7-2 with TRBJ2-5; 7 positions agree with TRBD2. J gave up 5 bases and V 0 bases, and 9 bases lay outside the gene matches. Germline V gene data show CDR1 as SGHTA and CDR2 as FQGNSA. The CDR3 is made up of 16 amino acids. This CDR3 is CASSLAFGGGLETQYF. In DNA form, the CDR3 reads TGTGCCAGCAGCTTAGCGTTTGGGGGAGGGCTGGAGACCCAGTACTTC.

The V and J genes are TRBV7-8 and TRBJ1-1, with 7 bases lining up with TRBD1. Germline-derived CDR1 and CDR2 are SGHVS and FQNEAQ. The length of the CDR3 is 17 residues. The trim removed 1 base at V and 1 base at J, leaving 9 bases unmatched. This CDR3 is CASSLDRYRTGNTEAFF. The CDR3 coding sequence is TGTGCCAGCAGCTTAGACCGCTACAGGACAGGGAACACTGAAGCTTTCTTT.

The chain uses TRBV2 and TRBJ2-7, with TRBD1 matching 9 bases. Per germline, CDR1 SNHLY and CDR2 FYNNEI. V shed 3 bases and J 5 bases; nucleotides not matched to a gene: 8. The CDR3 totals 15 residues. CDR3 loop: CASSDIQGASHEQYF. CDR3 in DNA: TGTGCCAGCAGTGATATACAGGGGGCATCCCACGAGCAGTACTTC.

The chain has TRBV20-1 and TRBJ1-1; 7 nucleotides line up with TRBD1. Germline assignment: CDR1 DFQATT and CDR2 SNEGSKA (reference sequence). The CDR3 runs 11 residues. The J segment lost 4 bases and the V segment lost 5 bases, leaving 1 base of the junction unmatched. The CDR3 DNA is TGCAGTGCTTACAGGGGCACTGAAGCTTTCTTT. Amino acids: CSAYRGTEAFF.

The CDR3 loop reads CASSLEVAGHTDTQYF. The DNA of the CDR3 is TGTGCCAGCAGCTTAGAGGTAGCGGGACACACAGATACGCAGTATTTT. The rearrangement links TRBV7-6 to TRBJ2-3; 8 bases are shared with TRBD2. V shed 1 base, J shed 2 bases, and the junction held 5 bases outside the gene matches. This CDR3 is built from 16 residues. Germline assignment: CDR1 SGHVS and CDR2 FNYEAQ.

This clone occurred many times. The rearrangement uses TRBV6-1 and TRBJ1-2; TRBD1 might be the D (6 bases). CDR1 is MNHNS and CDR2 is SASEGT in the germline V gene. CDR3 length: 15 residues. With 3 bases removed from V and 2 bases from J, the gap between germline ends came to 13 bases. CDR3 amino acids: CASSDVAGANYGYTF. As DNA, the CDR3 is TGTGCCAGCAGTGATGTTGCAGGGGCAAACTATGGCTACACCTTC.

This clone showed up just a few times. The chain employs TRBV6-2 or TRBV6-3 and TRBJ1-3; 8 nucleotides line up with TRBD1. The trim removed 6 bases at V and 4 bases at J, leaving 5 bases unmatched. The CDR3 loop spans 14 amino acids. Germline V CDR1 and CDR2: MNHEY, SVGEGT. CDR3 bases: TGTGCCAGCAGCTCAGGGACAGGAGGAAACACCATATATTTT. Translation: CASSSGTGGNTIYF.

This chain joins TRBV7-9 and TRBJ1-3; 7 nucleotides align to TRBD1. Per the germline V gene, CDR1 is SEHNR and CDR2 is FQNEAQ (reference sequence). Trimming took 5 bases from V and 2 from J; bases not matched to a gene: 6. The CDR3 has 15 residues. DNA for the CDR3: TGTGCCAGCAGCGCCCGACAGGGAACTGGAAACACCATATATTTT. As protein: CASSARQGTGNTIYF.

This clone was counted a few times. The chain links TRBV7-8 to TRBJ1-3; D is unclear. Trimming removed 1 base from V and 0 bases from J, with 13 bases in between. CDR1 is SGHVS and CDR2 is FQNEAQ in the germline V gene. The CDR3 spans 17 residues. This chain's CDR3 is CASSLVGLSLSGNTIYF. As DNA, the CDR3 is TGTGCCAGCAGCTTAGTTGGGCTTTCCCTCTCTGGAAACACCATATATTTT. Filled out from reference TRBV7-8 and TRBJ1-3, the complete variable domain reads GAGVSQSPRYKVAKRGQDVALRCDPISGHVSLFWYQQALGQGPEFLTYFQNEAQLDKSGLPSDRFFAERPEGSVSTLKIQRTQQEDSAVYLCASSLVGLSLSGNTIYFGEGSWLTVV.

The chain joins TRBV2 to TRBJ2-3; 8 bases line up with TRBD1. After removal of 4 bases from V and 1 base from J, the junction contained 1 base not matched to a gene. Germline V lookup: CDR1 SNHLY, CDR2 FYNNEI. The CDR3 spans 14 residues. CDR3: CASSATGGTDTQYF. DNA for the CDR3: TGTGCCAGCAGTGCGACAGGGGGCACAGATACGCAGTATTTT.